These 6 T cell receptor beta chains came from one sample sequenced in a study of shared clonotypes between healthy human individuals. Generated by immunoSEQ multiplex PCR, the TCRdb table keeps only in-frame clones and is missing some. The sample contains around 1,900,000 clones, about 93% of which appear only once. CD8 cells regarded as naive lacked CD45RO, were positively chosen for CCR7, and omitted terminally differentiated effector memory CD45RA+ cells. Sequencing was done on a sample of naive CD8+ T cells from PBMCs. These receptors were obtained from a man younger than 35 in good health. Some clones in this sample may be carry-over from other donors' samples.

V and J are TRBV27 and TRBJ2-3, with TRBD1 matching 8 bases. This CDR3 is 13 amino acids long. Per germline, CDR1 MNHEY and CDR2 SMNVEV (reference sequence). Trimming at V came to 4 bases and at J to 9 bases, leaving 6 bases not matched to a gene. Written as DNA, the CDR3 is TGTGCCAGCAGTTCCGCACGGACAGGGACGCAGTATTTT. This codes for CASSSARTGTQYF.

The chain employs TRBV15 and TRBJ1-2; D is undetermined. The length of the CDR3 is 11 residues. Germline V gene data show CDR1 as LNHNV and CDR2 as YYDKDF (reference sequence). V lost 5 bases, J lost 7 bases, and 8 bases lay in between. For the CDR3, the DNA is TGTGCCACCAGCCTCCGGGGTGGCTACACCTTC. Its protein product is CATSLRGGYTF.

There are a few counts of this clone. V and J are TRBV19 and TRBJ1-5; D is ambiguous. Germline loops: CDR1 LNHDA, CDR2 SQIVND (reference sequence). V gave up 9 bases and J gave up 0 bases, with 12 bases separating them. The CDR3 totals 14 residues. DNA of the CDR3: TGTGCCAGCAAATGGAGGGTTAGCAATCAGCCCCAGCATTTT. Its protein product is CASKWRVSNQPQHF. The complete variable domain, with remaining parts taken from reference TRBV19 and TRBJ1-5, reads DGGITQSPKYLFRKEGQNVTLSCEQNLNHDAMYWYRQDPGQGLRLIYYSQIVNDFQKGDIAEGYSVSREKKESFPLTVTSAQKNPTAFYLCASKWRVSNQPQHFGDGTRLSIL.

This clone was observed a single time. The V and J genes are TRBV4-3 and TRBJ1-5; D remains unclear. Germline loops: CDR1 LGHNA, CDR2 YSLEER. V was cut by 0 bases and J by 7 bases, with 10 bases left in between. This CDR3 comprises 14 residues. Here the CDR3 DNA reads TGCGCCAGCAGCCAAGATCTGTCCGAACAGCCCCAGCATTTT. Its translation: CASSQDLSEQPQHF.

This sequence joins TRBV4-1 and TRBJ2-1; TRBD1 or TRBD2 may be the D gene (5 bases each). The CDR3 runs 14 residues. Germline CDR1 reads MGHRA; CDR2 reads YSYEKL. Trimming took off 1 base at V and 10 bases at J, with 14 bases between the two ends. The CDR3 loop reads CASSQGVKGREQFF. The DNA of the CDR3 is TGCGCCAGCAGCCAAGGGGTCAAGGGACGCGAGCAGTTCTTC.

This rearrangement joins TRBV15 to TRBJ2-1; 10 bases are a match to TRBD2. Looked up from germline, CDR1 is LNHNV and CDR2 is YYDKDF (reference sequence). V lost 5 bases, J lost 4 bases, and 5 bases stayed unmatched. The CDR3 totals 15 residues. The CDR3 spells CATSYGTSVYNEQFF. The CDR3 DNA follows: TGTGCCACCAGCTATGGGACTAGCGTTTACAATGAGCAGTTCTTC.